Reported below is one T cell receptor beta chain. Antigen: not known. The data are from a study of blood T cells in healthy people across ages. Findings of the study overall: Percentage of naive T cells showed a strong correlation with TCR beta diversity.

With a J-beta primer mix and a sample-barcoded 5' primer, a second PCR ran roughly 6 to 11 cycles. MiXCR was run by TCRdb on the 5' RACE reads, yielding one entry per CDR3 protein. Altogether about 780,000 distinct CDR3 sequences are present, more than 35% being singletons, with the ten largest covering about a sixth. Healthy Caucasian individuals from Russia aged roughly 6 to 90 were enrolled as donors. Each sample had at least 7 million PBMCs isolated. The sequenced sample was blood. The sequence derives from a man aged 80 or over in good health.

CDR3 amino acids: CSARSGSSVCEQYF. The CDR3 region has the DNA TGCAGTGCGCGGAGCGGGAGCTCTGTGTGCGAGCAGTACTTC. The rearrangement joins TRBV20-1 to TRBJ2-7; 8 positions agree with TRBD2. CDR1 is DFQATT and CDR2 is SNEGSKA in the germline V gene (reference sequence). This CDR3 comprises 14 residues. The V segment lost 6 bases and the J segment 6 bases; nucleotides outside the gene matches: 13.